Listed below are T cell receptor beta chains from one sample, sequenced in a study of blood T cell repertoires in COVID-19. Clones were read by immunoSEQ multiplex PCR, and TCRdb kept only the in-frame ones, dropping some. The data hold approximately 30,000 clones, with roughly 90% observed a single time. Input material: peripheral blood. Receptor source: a middle-aged woman with active or convalescent COVID-19. The CDR3 runs from the conserved cysteine through the conserved F or W. A D gene is named only where the DNA matches it firmly. Clone size is shown for a subset of rows, as once, few, many or a class of expanded clone.

TGTGCCAGCAGCCTTCTAGGGGTCGAGTACTTC,CASSLLGVEYF,.,TRBJ2-7,TRBV3-1/TRBV3-2,.
TGTGCCAGTAGTATTCGACTGAGGTCCGGGGACGAGCAGTACTTC,CASSIRLRSGDEQYF,.,TRBJ2-7,TRBV19,.
TGTGCCAGCAGCGTTTCTGCAGCGGGGTCGAACACCGGGGAGCTGTTTTTT,CASSVSAAGSNTGELFF,TRBD2,TRBJ2-2,TRBV2,.
TGTGCCTGGAGTGAGGACAGCAAGAACACTGAAGCTTTCTTT,CAWSEDSKNTEAFF,.,TRBJ1-1,TRBV30,once
TGTGCCAGCAGACCGGGACAGCTGAACACTGAAGCTTTCTTT,CASRPGQLNTEAFF,TRBD1,TRBJ1-1,TRBV6-5,.
TGTGCCAGCAGTTTTCAGGGGGAAGGCCCCAATCAGCCCCAGCATTTT,CASSFQGEGPNQPQHF,TRBD1,TRBJ1-5,TRBV27,once
TGTGCCAGCAGCTCGACAGGTCCTGGGGAAAAACTGTTTTTT,CASSSTGPGEKLFF,.,TRBJ1-4,TRBV5-4,.
TGTGCCAGCAGCTTAGGGACAGGGACCTACGAGCAGTACTTC,CASSLGTGTYEQYF,TRBD1,TRBJ2-7,TRBV11-2,.
TGTGCCTGGAGGCCCGGACAGGGGGTTGTTCGTGGCTACACCTTC,CAWRPGQGVVRGYTF,TRBD1,TRBJ1-2,TRBV30,.
TGTGCCAGCAGCTTCGGAGGGAGGGAGGGTGAAAAACTGTTTTTT,CASSFGGREGEKLFF,.,TRBJ1-4,TRBV5-5,.
TGTGCCAGCAGCCTAGGACTAGGGGCAAGGCAGTACTTC,CASSLGLGARQYF,TRBD2,TRBJ2-7,TRBV7-3,.
TGTGCCAGCAGCCCAGCCCCCAGGAACTATGGCTACACCTTC,CASSPAPRNYGYTF,.,TRBJ1-2,TRBV7-3,.
TGCGCCAGCAGCCAGGGACAGGGGTTGGATGAGCAGTTCTTC,CASSQGQGLDEQFF,TRBD1,TRBJ2-1,TRBV4-1,.
TGCGCCAGCAGCCCCCAGCGAGACGAGCAGTACTTC,CASSPQRDEQYF,.,TRBJ2-7,TRBV5-1,.
TGTGCTAGCAGCCCCACGGGGCGGGGGGGCGGAGAGACCCAGTACTTC,CASSPTGRGGGETQYF,TRBD2,TRBJ2-5,TRBV7-7,.
TGCGCCAGCAGCGAGGACTACAATGAGCAGTTCTTC,CASSEDYNEQFF,.,TRBJ2-1,TRBV5-1,.
TGTGCCAGCAGTGAGACTGGGGGGGATTCACCCCTCCACTTT,CASSETGGDSPLHF,.,TRBJ1-6,TRBV6-1,.
TGTGCCAGCAGGCCGGACAGGGGAAGACAGCCCCAGCATTTT,CASRPDRGRQPQHF,TRBD1,TRBJ1-5,TRBV6-5,.
TGTGCCAGCAGCTTAGCGCGCGGGGGCGGGTATGGCTACACCTTC,CASSLARGGGYGYTF,.,TRBJ1-2,TRBV7-9,few
TGTGCCAGCAAAGCTAGCCGGGGTCCAGATACGCAGTATTTT,CASKASRGPDTQYF,.,TRBJ2-3,TRBV27,.
TGTGCCAGCAGCTCTGGGGCGGCGGAAAACTACGAGCAGTACTTC,CASSSGAAENYEQYF,.,TRBJ2-7,TRBV9,.
TGTGCCAGCAGTTTAAGCGGGGGAAGATACGAGCAGTACTTC,CASSLSGGRYEQYF,TRBD2,TRBJ2-7,TRBV27,.